Each of the 17 T cell receptor beta chains below was sequenced from the same sample in a study of T cell changes during pregnancy in multiple sclerosis. Method: immunoSEQ multiplex PCR; TCRdb's copy keeps in-frame clones and lacks some. The data contain approximately 74,000 clones, about 85% of them singletons. The source was peripheral blood, collected before pregnancy. All receptors derive from a female donor with multiple sclerosis, enrolled in a pregnancy study.

The rearrangement links TRBV6-5 to TRBJ2-7; the D is unclear. Germline V gene lookup returns CDR1 MNHEY and CDR2 SVGAGI. V lost 10 bases to trimming and J lost 2 bases, with 12 bases between them. CDR3 size: 12 residues. This chain's CDR3 is CATSGQAYEQYF. The CDR3 nucleotides read TGTGCCACCTCTGGTCAGGCCTACGAGCAGTACTTC.

The V call is TRBV10-1, the J call TRBJ2-5; 12 nucleotides align to TRBD2. With V trimmed by 4 bases and J by 2 bases, 2 bases remained unmatched. The CDR3 spans 15 residues. CDR1 WNHNN and CDR2 SYGVQD come from the germline V gene (reference sequence). The CDR3 spells CASSGGTSGQETQYF. The CDR3, as DNA: TGCGCCAGCAGTGGGGGGACTAGCGGGCAAGAGACCCAGTACTTC.

The chain carries TRBV7-6 and TRBJ2-5, with D perhaps TRBD1 (5 bases). Germline V gene sequence: CDR1 SGHVS, CDR2 FNYEAQ. V lost 8 bases, J lost 5 bases, and 15 bases lay in between. The CDR3 totals 13 residues. CDR3 residues: CASAQGFVETQYF. CDR3 coding DNA: TGTGCCAGCGCCCAGGGATTCGTGGAGACCCAGTACTTC. Full variable domain (missing parts from reference TRBV7-6 and TRBJ2-5): GAGVSQSPRYKVTKRGQDVALRCDPISGHVSLYWYRQALGQGPEFLTYFNYEAQQDKSGLPNDRFSAERPEGSISTLTIQRTEQRDSAMYRCASAQGFVETQYFGPGTRLLVL.

The V gene is TRBV6-5, the J gene TRBJ2-7; 7 bases agree with TRBD1. Germline V gives CDR1 MNHEY, CDR2 SVGAGI. The CDR3 is made up of 16 amino acids. V was pared by 0 bases and J by 2 bases, with 7 bases of the junction left unmatched. The CDR3 region has the DNA TGTGCCAGCAGTTACTCGTTCCAGGGGGAAACCTACGAGCAGTACTTC. It specifies CASSYSFQGETYEQYF.

The chain is built from TRBV7-9 and TRBJ1-1; perhaps TRBD1 as D (6 bases). CDR3 length: 14 residues. V lost 3 bases and J lost 1, with 9 bases in between. The germline gives CDR1 SEHNR, CDR2 FQNEAQ (reference sequence). CDR3 sequence: CASSLGRGNTEAFF. The CDR3 region has the DNA TGTGCCAGCAGCTTGGGCAGGGGGAACACTGAAGCTTTCTTT.

This chain joins TRBV27 and TRBJ2-7; TRBD2 might be the D (5 bases). Looked up from germline, CDR1 is MNHEY and CDR2 is SMNVEV (reference sequence). The V end was cut by 5 bases, the J end by 0 bases, with 11 bases between. The CDR3 loop spans 14 amino acids. The CDR3 DNA reads TGTGCCAGCAGTCAGTCCGGGGACTCCTACGAGCAGTACTTC. It encodes CASSQSGDSYEQYF.

This clone was found a few times. The chain carries TRBV18 and TRBJ1-1, with D perhaps TRBD1 (5 bases). The CDR3 is made up of 12 amino acids. Germline loops: CDR1 KGHSH, CDR2 LQKENI. Trimming left V 5 bases short and J 6 bases short, with 10 bases between. CDR3 bases: TGTGCCAGCTCAGGGGGGGATCCTGAAGCTTTCTTT. Its protein is CASSGGDPEAFF.

The rearrangement links TRBV4-2 to TRBJ1-2; D is unresolved. V lost 1 base to trimming and J lost 5 bases, with 17 bases between them. CDR1 is LGHNA, CDR2 YNFKEQ, per germline. The CDR3 consists of 16 residues. Here the CDR3 DNA reads TGTGCCAGCAGCCAAGCGCTTAGTGAGGCAGTTTATGGCTACACCTTC. Translation: CASSQALSEAVYGYTF.

The J gene is TRBJ1-1, the V gene TRBV7-9; TRBD1 aligns across 8 bases. The germline V gene encodes CDR1 SEHNR and CDR2 FQNEAQ (reference sequence). J lost 4 bases, V lost 5 bases, and 6 bases had no gene match. The CDR3 runs 14 residues. The CDR3 DNA is TGTGCCAGCAGCCTCCAGGGGGCGAGCACTGAAGCTTTCTTT. Translating it yields CASSLQGASTEAFF.

This CDR3 reads CASSEGLAGFYEQYF. The CDR3 nucleotides are TGTGCCAGCAGCGAAGGACTAGCGGGATTTTACGAGCAGTACTTC. The chain joins TRBV7-2 to TRBJ2-7; 12 nucleotides match TRBD2. J lost 4 bases, V lost 5 bases, and 6 bases had no gene match. The CDR3 covers 15 residues. CDR1 SGHTA and CDR2 FQGNSA come from the germline V gene.

This chain uses TRBV4-1 with TRBJ2-3, with a possible D match to TRBD1 (5 bases). Germline CDR1 is MGHRA and CDR2 is YSYEKL. CDR3 length equals 15 residues. Trimming removed 2 bases from V and 2 bases from J, with 11 bases in between. CDR3 sequence reads: CASSQLGVYTDTQYF. Written as DNA, the CDR3 is TGCGCCAGCAGCCAACTAGGGGTTTACACAGATACGCAGTATTTT.

The chain is built from TRBV2 and TRBJ1-3; TRBD1 agrees at 10 bases. Trimming took 5 bases from V and 7 from J; bases not matched to a gene: 14. The CDR3 extends over 17 amino acids. Germline lookup yields CDR1 SNHLY and CDR2 FYNNEI. The chain's CDR3 is CASSKFEAGTGVNTIYF. The DNA for the CDR3 is TGTGCCAGCAGTAAATTTGAAGCCGGGACAGGGGTTAACACCATATATTTT.

The chain couples TRBV2 to TRBJ2-7, with TRBD2 matching 12 bases. Germline loops: CDR1 SNHLY, CDR2 FYNNEI. The CDR3 contains 16 residues. With V trimmed by 1 base and J by 3 bases, 4 bases remained unmatched. CDR3 sequence: CASSEDGLAGLYEQYF. The CDR3, as DNA: TGTGCCAGCAGTGAAGACGGACTAGCGGGGCTCTACGAGCAGTACTTC.

The chain recombines TRBV30 with TRBJ2-2; a weak D match, TRBD2 (6 bases). In germline, CDR1 is GTSNPN, CDR2 SVGIG (reference sequence). The CDR3 sequence is 14 residues long. Trimming removed 3 bases at V and 2 bases at J, with 10 bases between. In nucleotides, the CDR3 is TGTGCCTGGAGAGACGGGAGCAACACCGGGGAGCTGTTTTTT. Translating it yields CAWRDGSNTGELFF.

This chain uses TRBV2 with TRBJ2-5; D is perhaps TRBD2 (7 bases). Germline V gene data show CDR1 as SNHLY and CDR2 as FYNNEI. The CDR3 loop spans 14 amino acids. Trimming took off 7 bases at V and 5 bases at J, with 17 bases between the two ends. The CDR3 loop is CASTSGGNVETQYF. The CDR3 nucleotides are TGTGCCAGCACGTCGGGGGGCAATGTTGAGACCCAGTACTTC. Drawing the rest from reference TRBV2 and TRBJ2-5, the complete variable domain is EPEVTQTPSHQVTQMGQEVILRCVPISNHLYFYWYRQILGQKVEFLVSFYNNEISEKSEIFDDQFSVERPDGSNFTLKIRSTKLEDSAMYFCASTSGGNVETQYFGPGTRLLVL.

CDR3 sequence: CASSDLAGVVYEQYF. CDR3 nucleotides: TGTGCCAGCAGTGATCTAGCGGGAGTAGTGTACGAGCAGTACTTC. The rearrangement joins TRBV2 to TRBJ2-7; 10 bases agree with TRBD2. Germline CDR1 and CDR2: SNHLY and FYNNEI. There are 15 residues in the CDR3. Trimming cost V 3 bases and J 4 bases; bases outside gene matches: 6.

This clone was detected a few times. V is TRBV6-4 and J is TRBJ2-3; 10 bases match TRBD1. Germline V CDR1 and CDR2: MRHNA, SNTAGT. The CDR3 covers 15 residues. V lost 2 bases, J lost 1 base, and 0 bases stayed unmatched. This CDR3 reads CASSDGTGGTDTQYF. The CDR3 nucleotides read TGTGCCAGCAGTGACGGGACAGGGGGCACAGATACGCAGTATTTT.